This TCR beta chain was profiled in a study of T-cell memory formation after mild COVID-19. Study overall: In these data, TCR clusters were largely donor specific.

General study points: There was a balanced CD4/CD8 profile in clones contracting day 15 to 85, and later expanders leaned CD4+. Largely, contracting CD4+ clones fell within CM and EM, and contracting CD8+ clones within EMRA.

Per the germline V gene, CDR1 is MNHEY and CDR2 is SVGAGI. This CDR3 is 13 amino acids long. As to this clonotype: No antigen is known for it. The junction does not match germline at one end; this may be a read error.

Each CDR3 protein is one row after TCRdb ran MiXCR on the 5' RACE reads. The sample yields about 180,000 distinct CDR3 sequences, 16% seen once. This sequence originates from an adult woman who had mild COVID-19 (a few samples of this study predate the infection). Cell type and time point are not known. This chain connects TRBV6-5 to TRBJ1-6; possibly TRBD1 for D (5 bases). The sequenced sample was PBMCs or a T cell subset sorted from them (not recorded which). The CDR3 nucleotides read TGTCCCAGCACCCCTTGGGGGGATTCACCCCTCCACTTT. It yields the protein CPSTPWGDSPLHF.